One sample yielded the 31 T cell receptor beta chains listed below, sequenced in a study of blood T cell repertoires in COVID-19. Clones were sequenced by immunoSEQ multiplex PCR, and TCRdb holds only the in-frame ones, with some missing. The top ten clones hold around 8% of a sample with some 180,000 clones, 82% of them seen once. Input material: peripheral blood. The receptors were gathered from a woman aged 60-75 years with COVID-19, enrolled during active disease.

The V and J genes are TRBV2 and TRBJ1-5, with 9 bases aligning to TRBD1. The CDR3 is 13 residues long. Germline V lookup: CDR1 SNHLY, CDR2 FYNNEI. V lost 6 bases to trimming and J lost 7 bases; unmatched junction nucleotides: 4. The CDR3: CASRWTGEQPQHF. The CDR3 coding sequence is TGTGCCAGCAGGTGGACAGGGGAGCAGCCCCAGCATTTT.

V is TRBV6-4 and J is TRBJ1-5, with TRBD1 as a possible D gene (6 bases). Looked up from germline, CDR1 is MRHNA and CDR2 is SNTAGT. Trimming stripped 0 bases from V and 7 bases from J, with 13 bases between. This CDR3 has 15 residues. CDR3 sequence: CASSDSKQGIQPQHF. CDR3 nucleotide sequence: TGTGCCAGCAGTGACTCGAAACAGGGAATCCAGCCCCAGCATTTT.

This clone has a handful of counts. V is TRBV5-1 and J is TRBJ1-1; D is uncertain. Trimming left V 1 base short and J 3 bases short, with 7 bases between. The CDR3 length is 13 residues. The germline V gene has CDR1 SGHRS and CDR2 YFSETQ. CDR3 DNA sequence: TGCGCCAGCAGCTTGAACAGAGACACTGAAGCTTTCTTT. Protein product: CASSLNRDTEAFF. The full variable domain, its missing parts supplied by reference TRBV5-1 and TRBJ1-1, is KAGVTQTPRYLIKTRGQQVTLSCSPISGHRSVSWYQQTPGQGLQFLFEYFSETQRNKGNFPGRFSGRQFSNSRSEMNVSTLELGDSALYLCASSLNRDTEAFFGQGTRLTVV.

The genes are TRBV6-5 and TRBJ1-2; D might be TRBD1 (5 bases). V was trimmed by 2 bases and J by 2 bases, leaving 12 bases between them. The CDR3 extends over 15 amino acids. Germline V gene lookup returns CDR1 MNHEY and CDR2 SVGAGI. The CDR3 region has the DNA TGTGCCAGCAGTTACGGTCCCAGGGCGAACTATGGCTACACCTTC. Protein: CASSYGPRANYGYTF.

The chain carries TRBV28 and TRBJ2-1; TRBD1 agrees at 7 bases. This CDR3 comprises 14 residues. The V gene end was trimmed by 7 bases and the J gene end by 3 bases; junction bases not matched to a gene: 6. Germline CDR1 MDHEN, CDR2 SYDVKM. The CDR3 is CASNSGQLYNEQFF. The CDR3 DNA reads as TGTGCCAGCAACTCGGGACAGCTCTACAATGAGCAGTTCTTC.

This clone was found a few times. The chain recombines TRBV7-8 with TRBJ2-7, with D perhaps TRBD1 (7 bases). V lost 1 base and J 1 base, leaving 20 bases between the germline ends. The CDR3 is made up of 18 amino acids. Germline values: CDR1 SGHVS, CDR2 FQNEAQ. The DNA of the CDR3 is TGTGCCAGCAGCTTAGGAATCAGCCAGGGGGGTCAATCCTACGAGCAGTACTTC. Its protein is CASSLGISQGGQSYEQYF. Full variable domain (rest looked up from reference TRBV7-8 and TRBJ2-7): GAGVSQSPRYKVAKRGQDVALRCDPISGHVSLFWYQQALGQGPEFLTYFQNEAQLDKSGLPSDRFFAERPEGSVSTLKIQRTQQEDSAVYLCASSLGISQGGQSYEQYFGPGTRLTVT.

The chain recombines TRBV19 with TRBJ2-5; 11 bases map to TRBD1. Per the germline V gene, CDR1 is LNHDA and CDR2 is SQIVND (reference sequence). This CDR3 spans 16 amino acids. V shed 1 base and J 5 bases; nucleotides not matched to a gene: 6. CDR3 DNA: TGTGCCAGTAGTATAGTCGGACAGGGGGCGACGGAGACCCAGTACTTC. Its protein product is CASSIVGQGATETQYF.

The V and J genes are TRBV18 and TRBJ2-2; no reliable D call. This CDR3 is 17 amino acids long. Germline assignment: CDR1 KGHSH and CDR2 LQKENI. V gave up 3 bases and J gave up 0 bases, with 14 bases separating them. DNA of the CDR3: TGTGCCAGCTCACCGTCCTACGGGTACACGAACACCGGGGAGCTGTTTTTT. Translating it yields CASSPSYGYTNTGELFF.

This chain links TRBV7-8 with TRBJ2-7; D is uncertain. The length of the CDR3 is 15 residues. V was shortened by 0 bases and J by 4 bases, with 13 bases between the two germline ends. Germline values: CDR1 SGHVS, CDR2 FQNEAQ. The chain's CDR3 is CASSLAAGSHYEQYV. The CDR3 DNA reads TGTGCCAGCAGCTTAGCGGCCGGGTCACATTACGAGCAGTACGTC.

A remark on this clone: Sequence at one end of the junction differs from germline and may be a read error. The chain carries TRBV7-7 and TRBJ2-2; D is unresolved. CDR3 length equals 14 residues. Looked up from germline, CDR1 is SSHAT and CDR2 is FNYEAQ (reference sequence). CDR3 amino acids: CASSSGSNTGELFF. The CDR3 bases are TGTGCTAGCAGCTCCGGGTCGAACACCGGGGAGCTGTTTTTT.

The chain carries TRBV6-5 and TRBJ1-6; unclear D gene. V was cut by 0 bases and J by 8 bases, with 11 bases left in between. CDR3 length equals 15 residues. The germline gives CDR1 MNHEY, CDR2 SVGAGI. The CDR3 DNA is TGTGCCAGCAGTTACTCCGTGGTGCGTGATTCACCCCTCCACTTT. Its translation is CASSYSVVRDSPLHF.

CDR3 bases: TGTGCCAGTAGTATTAATCGGGAGCGGGATGAGCAGTTCTTC. Its translation: CASSINRERDEQFF. The chain recombines TRBV19 with TRBJ2-1; tentatively, D is TRBD2 (6 bases). Germline lookup yields CDR1 LNHDA and CDR2 SQIVND (reference sequence). The CDR3 totals 14 residues. V was cut by 3 bases and J by 8 bases, with 14 bases left in between.

CDR3 protein: CASSARQGPDPYEQYF. CDR3 bases: TGTGCCAGCAGTGCCAGACAGGGGCCAGACCCCTACGAGCAGTACTTC. The V call is TRBV25-1, the J call TRBJ2-7; the match to TRBD1 covers 8 bases. V was clipped by 4 bases and J by 2 bases; unmatched bases: 10. The length of the CDR3 is 16 residues. Germline-derived CDR1 and CDR2 are MGHDK and SYGVNS.

This clone was seen only a few times. This sequence joins TRBV20-1 and TRBJ1-5; D unclear. CDR3 size: 14 residues. Germline V CDR1 and CDR2: DFQATT, SNEGSKA (reference sequence). With 4 bases removed from V and 1 base from J, the gap between germline ends came to 11 bases. This CDR3 is CSAIEPGSNQPQHF. The CDR3 region has the DNA TGCAGTGCTATTGAGCCCGGGAGCAATCAGCCCCAGCATTTT.

The V gene is TRBV6-1, the J gene TRBJ1-4; 8 bases fit TRBD1. Germline V gene sequence: CDR1 MNHNS, CDR2 SASEGT. The length of the CDR3 is 16 residues. Unmatched junction bases numbered 11, after V lost 3 bases and J lost 8 bases. The CDR3 here is CASSDLSGTGPEKLFF. CDR3 DNA sequence: TGTGCCAGCAGTGATTTGTCCGGGACAGGACCCGAAAAACTGTTTTTT.

V is TRBV5-1 and J is TRBJ1-2, with D unresolved. V shed 3 bases and J shed 5 bases, with 14 bases lying between them. The CDR3 has 14 residues. From germline, CDR1 is SGHRS and CDR2 YFSETQ. The CDR3 nucleotides read TGCGCCAGCAGCTCCGCCCTCGGGGTTTATGGCTACACCTTC. Translated, it gives CASSSALGVYGYTF.

The chain uses TRBV5-1 and TRBJ2-5, with 10 bases that match TRBD2. V lost 1 base and J lost 1; bases outside the gene matches: 4. The germline gives CDR1 SGHRS, CDR2 YFSETQ. CDR3 length: 16 residues. The CDR3 DNA reads TGCGCCAGCAGCTTGACACTAGCGGGGCTCCAAGAGACCCAGTACTTC. This gives the protein CASSLTLAGLQETQYF.

The chain combines TRBV6-5 with TRBJ1-6; TRBD1 matches at 9 bases. Germline V gene lookup returns CDR1 MNHEY and CDR2 SVGAGI. The CDR3 totals 14 residues. Trimming at V came to 6 bases and at J to 8 bases, leaving 5 bases not matched to a gene. This chain's CDR3 is CASRMDRGDSPLHF. The CDR3 bases are TGTGCCAGCAGAATGGACAGGGGTGATTCACCCCTCCACTTT.

The chain carries TRBV28 and TRBJ2-3; 7 nucleotides match TRBD1. The J segment lost 4 bases and the V segment lost 5 bases, leaving 9 bases of the junction unmatched. The CDR3 is made up of 15 amino acids. The germline gives CDR1 MDHEN, CDR2 SYDVKM. The CDR3 coding sequence is TGTGCCAGCAGTCTACCGACAGGGCTTTCAGATACGCAGTATTTT. Translated, it gives CASSLPTGLSDTQYF.

The chain couples TRBV10-3 to TRBJ2-1, with TRBD1 identical over 7 bases. This CDR3 has 14 amino acids. Germline CDR1 and CDR2: ENHRY and SYGVKD. The trim removed 2 bases at V and 8 bases at J, leaving 6 bases unmatched. The CDR3 DNA follows: TGTGCCATCAGTGAGCAGACCAGGGGGTATGAGCAGTTCTTC. It specifies CAISEQTRGYEQFF.

This clone was observed once. The chain carries TRBV5-6 and TRBJ2-7; tentatively, D is TRBD1 (6 bases). The CDR3 is 14 amino acids. Germline V gene data show CDR1 as SGHDT and CDR2 as YYEEEE. V was trimmed by 5 bases and J by 4 bases, leaving 16 bases between them. This CDR3 reads CASSKGVSGYEQYF. As DNA, the CDR3 is TGTGCCAGCAGTAAGGGGGTAAGTGGTTACGAGCAGTACTTC. Based on the CDR3 plus reference TRBV5-6 and TRBJ2-7, the full variable domain is DAGVTQSPTHLIKTRGQQVTLRCSPKSGHDTVSWYQQALGQGPQFIFQYYEEEERQRGNFPDRFSGHQFPNYSSELNVNALLLGDSALYLCASSKGVSGYEQYFGPGTRLTVT.

This sequence joins TRBV2 and TRBJ1-5, with D unresolved. Trimming removed 8 bases from V and 1 base from J, with 18 bases in between. The germline V gene encodes CDR1 SNHLY and CDR2 FYNNEI. This CDR3 comprises 16 residues. This CDR3 is CASQMEGVISNQPQHF. The CDR3 DNA reads TGTGCCAGCCAGATGGAGGGTGTCATCAGCAATCAGCCCCAGCATTTT.

The rearrangement joins TRBV5-6 to TRBJ2-7; D is uncertain. Between the trimmed V and J ends, which lost 1 base and 0 bases, there was a span of 11 bases. This CDR3 contains 15 residues. Germline V lookup: CDR1 SGHDT, CDR2 YYEEEE. This CDR3 reads CASSLTDESSYEQYF. The DNA of the CDR3 is TGTGCCAGCAGCTTGACAGACGAGAGCTCCTACGAGCAGTACTTC. Combining the CDR3 with reference TRBV5-6 and TRBJ2-7 gives the whole variable domain DAGVTQSPTHLIKTRGQQVTLRCSPKSGHDTVSWYQQALGQGPQFIFQYYEEEERQRGNFPDRFSGHQFPNYSSELNVNALLLGDSALYLCASSLTDESSYEQYFGPGTRLTVT.

This clone is a singleton in its sample. The DNA for the CDR3 is TGCAGTGCTAGCCCCAGGGGCGAGCAGTACGTC. This gives the protein CSASPRGEQYV. The rearrangement joins TRBV20-1 to TRBJ2-7; possibly TRBD1 for D (6 bases). This CDR3 region has 11 residues. Trimming cost V 3 bases and J 6 bases, with 9 bases left between them. Looked up from germline, CDR1 is DFQATT and CDR2 is SNEGSKA (reference sequence).

V gene TRBV6-6 combines with J gene TRBJ1-2; maybe TRBD1 (5 bases). The germline CDR1 and CDR2 sequences are MNHNY and SVGAGI (reference sequence). The CDR3 loop spans 12 amino acids. V was pared by 5 bases and J by 11 bases, with 15 bases between. The CDR3 DNA follows: TGTGCCAGCAGTCCAGGGTTTATGGGATACACCTTC. It specifies CASSPGFMGYTF.

This clone occurred once. The gene calls are TRBV7-9 and TRBJ2-2, with 7 bases that match TRBD1. Germline V gives CDR1 SEHNR, CDR2 FQNEAQ (reference sequence). This CDR3 comprises 13 residues. V dropped 5 bases and J dropped 6; count of bases not matched to a gene: 3. The CDR3 sequence: CASSTQGAGELFF. The DNA for the CDR3 is TGTGCCAGCAGCACCCAGGGGGCCGGGGAGCTGTTTTTT.

The chain is built from TRBV28 and TRBJ2-7, with D tentatively TRBD2 (5 bases). Germline V lookup: CDR1 MDHEN, CDR2 SYDVKM. Trimming cost V 3 bases and J 7 bases, with 7 bases left between them. This CDR3 contains 11 residues. CDR3 coding DNA: TGTGCCAGCAGTTTCACGGGGGAGCAGTACTTC. This codes for CASSFTGEQYF. The variable domain in full, completed from reference TRBV28 and TRBJ2-7, reads DVKVTQSSRYLVKRTGEKVFLECVQDMDHENMFWYRQDPGLGLRLIYFSYDVKMKEKGDIPEGYSVSREKKERFSLILESASTNQTSMYLCASSFTGEQYFGPGTRLTVT.

The V and J genes are TRBV2 and TRBJ1-5; a weak D match, TRBD1 (5 bases). Trimming cost V 4 bases and J 6 bases, with 10 bases left between them. Looked up from germline, CDR1 is SNHLY and CDR2 is FYNNEI. This CDR3 contains 13 residues. CDR3 nucleotides: TGTGCCAGCAGTGGACAGACGGGTCAGCCCCAGCATTTT. Its translation is CASSGQTGQPQHF.

This clone has a handful of counts. The chain is built from TRBV5-1 and TRBJ2-2, with 8 bases that match TRBD2. The CDR3 spans 15 residues. V trimming: 1 base; J trimming: 4 bases; junction bases outside the gene matches: 3. CDR1 is SGHRS and CDR2 is YFSETQ in the germline V gene. The CDR3 loop reads CASSLWRGATGELFF. Here the CDR3 DNA reads TGCGCCAGCAGCTTGTGGCGGGGGGCCACCGGGGAGCTGTTTTTT.

Ten or more counts support this clone. V gene TRBV1 combines with J gene TRBJ1-5; the table names TRBD1, a call not compared with the DNA. TRBV1 has pseudogene status. This CDR3 region has 14 residues. The CDR3, as DNA: TGCACCAGCAGCCGACAACATAGCAATCAGCCCCAGCATTTT. This encodes CTSSRQHSNQPQHF.

The genes are TRBV6-5 and TRBJ1-5, with 9 bases lining up with TRBD1. Trimming cost V 5 bases and J 4 bases; bases outside gene matches: 6. This CDR3 comprises 15 residues. CDR1 MNHEY and CDR2 SVGAGI come from the germline V gene. Written as DNA, the CDR3 is TGTGCCAGCAGTAGGGGACAGGGAAGGAATCAGCCCCAGCATTTT. It is translated as CASSRGQGRNQPQHF.